This T cell receptor (beta chain) appears in the sequencing data of a study of T cell repertoires in cytomegalovirus infection. Study conclusions and caveats: Cumulative public TCR beta family frequency identified CMV carriers with the relevant HLA.

The CDR3 is 13 amino acids. The V gene's germline CDR1 is LNHDA and CDR2 SQIVND (reference sequence). V dropped 3 bases and J dropped 10 bases, with 13 bases sitting between them. A single record per CDR3 protein comes from TCRdb applying MiXCR to the reads. This sample has 450,000 to 550,000 distinct CDR3 sequences, with roughly 46% found just once. With regard to this clonotype: Its antigen is still unknown.

The chain recombines TRBV19 with TRBJ2-1; unclear D gene. The receptor's source is a human donor in good health (CMV status not recorded). Some clones in this sample may be carry-over from other donors' samples. The sequences come from cultured PBMCs, collected from culture after CMV antigen stimulation. This CDR3 reads CASSIYFADEQFF. The DNA of the CDR3 is TGTGCCAGTAGTATTTACTTTGCGGACGAGCAGTTCTTC.